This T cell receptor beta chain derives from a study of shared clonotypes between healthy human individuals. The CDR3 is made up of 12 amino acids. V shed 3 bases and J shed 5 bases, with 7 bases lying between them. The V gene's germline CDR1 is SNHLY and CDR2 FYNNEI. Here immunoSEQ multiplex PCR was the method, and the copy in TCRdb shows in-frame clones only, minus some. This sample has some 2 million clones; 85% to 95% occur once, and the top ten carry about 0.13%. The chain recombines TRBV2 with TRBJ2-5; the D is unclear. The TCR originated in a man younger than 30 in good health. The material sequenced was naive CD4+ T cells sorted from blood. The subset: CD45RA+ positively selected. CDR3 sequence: CASSENTETQYF. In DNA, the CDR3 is TGTGCCAGCAGTGAGAACACGGAGACCCAGTACTTC.